Below, 9 T cell receptor beta chains from the same sample are listed, as sequenced in a study of blood T cells in healthy people across ages. A second PCR of roughly 7 to 11 cycles used a sample-barcoded 5' primer and a J-beta primer mix. MiXCR, run by TCRdb on the 5' RACE reads, gives a single entry per CDR3 protein. The data contain some 1,500,000 distinct CDR3 sequences, roughly 43% of them seen just once; the ten biggest clones take up around 4%. Sequences were obtained from blood. The receptors were gathered from a woman aged 18-29 years in good health.

The V call is TRBV7-8, the J call TRBJ2-3, with D perhaps assigned TRBD1 or TRBD2 (5 bases each). The CDR3 extends over 18 amino acids. Trimming stripped 5 bases from V and 1 base from J, with 22 bases between. Germline CDR1 reads SGHVS; CDR2 reads FQNEAQ. The CDR3 sequence is CASSTGDHGRRGTDTQYF. For the CDR3, the DNA is TGTGCCAGCAGCACCGGGGACCATGGAAGAAGAGGCACAGATACGCAGTATTTT.

The count of this clonotype is one. Given a much more abundant clone one base away, this may be a read error. The rearrangement uses TRBV29-1 and TRBJ2-1, with 8 nucleotides matching TRBD2. CDR1 SQVTM and CDR2 ANQGSEA come from the germline V gene. The CDR3 extends over 13 amino acids. Unmatched junction bases numbered 10, after V lost 6 bases and J lost 9 bases. The CDR3 sequence: CSVGLGGWSEQFF. The CDR3 DNA reads as TGCAGCGTGGGACTAGGTGGTTGGAGTGAGCAGTTCTTC.

The table lists this clonotype with a few counts. The CDR3 coding sequence is TGTGCCAGCAGTTACTCACAGGGTCCCTATGGCTACACCTTC. Translating it yields CASSYSQGPYGYTF. The chain carries TRBV6-5 and TRBJ1-2; maybe TRBD1 (6 bases). V gave up 0 bases and J gave up 4 bases, with 9 bases separating them. Germline V gene data show CDR1 as MNHEY and CDR2 as SVGAGI. The CDR3 length is 14 residues.

Comments on this clonotype: At one boundary the junction diverges from the germline segment, which might be a read error. This chain links TRBV12-3 or TRBV12-4 with TRBJ2-1; D gene ambiguous. The CDR3 is made up of 15 amino acids. As DNA, the CDR3 is TGTGCCAGCAGTTTATGGGCAGCTCTTTACAATGAGCTGTTCTTC. It translates to CASSLWAALYNELFF.

V is TRBV7-4 and J is TRBJ2-7; D is ambiguous. The CDR3 is made up of 15 amino acids. The ends were cut back, 3 bases at V and 3 bases at J, with 15 bases in the middle. Germline-derived CDR1 and CDR2 are SGHVT and SQSDAQ. CDR3 protein: CASSFDTRYDYEQYF. CDR3 DNA sequence: TGTGCCAGCAGCTTCGACACCCGTTATGACTACGAGCAGTACTTC. The full variable domain, in which reference TRBV7-4 and TRBJ2-7 provide the parts outside the CDR3, is GAGVSQSPRYKVAKRGRDVALRCDSISGHVTLYWYRQTLGQGSEVLTYSQSDAQRDKSGRPSGRFSAERPERSVSTLKIQRTEQGDSAVYLCASSFDTRYDYEQYFGPGTRLTVT.

This clonotype was observed at least ten times. V and J are TRBV12-3 or TRBV12-4 and TRBJ2-1; TRBD2 agrees at 9 bases. V trimming: 6 bases; J trimming: 9 bases; junction bases outside the gene matches: 9. This CDR3 is built from 14 residues. CDR3 protein: CASSPKAGGAEQFF. The CDR3 DNA sequence: TGTGCCAGCAGCCCGAAAGCGGGGGGTGCTGAGCAGTTCTTC.

V gene TRBV7-2 combines with J gene TRBJ2-7; D remains unclear. V lost 0 bases and J lost 2, with 8 bases in between. Germline V gives CDR1 SGHTA, CDR2 FQGNSA. The CDR3 spans 14 residues. CDR3 protein: CASSLASQTYEQYF. The CDR3 DNA reads as TGTGCCAGCAGCTTAGCTTCGCAGACCTACGAGCAGTACTTC.

This clonotype was seen more than once but under ten times. The genes are TRBV27 and TRBJ2-5, with a weak D call TRBD2 (5 bases). This CDR3 spans 14 amino acids. Germline V gene lookup returns CDR1 MNHEY and CDR2 SMNVEV (reference sequence). V lost 6 bases to trimming and J lost 0 bases, with 11 bases between them. CDR3: CASREEVYQETQYF. CDR3 nucleotides: TGTGCCAGCAGGGAGGAGGTGTACCAAGAGACCCAGTACTTC.

This clonotype was observed a few times. The rearrangement links TRBV10-3 to TRBJ1-1, with D possibly matching TRBD1 (6 bases). V lost 4 bases and J 0 bases, leaving 12 bases between the germline ends. The CDR3 has 15 amino acids. Germline lookup yields CDR1 ENHRY and CDR2 SYGVKD. The CDR3: CAISGGGSLNTEAFF. CDR3 in DNA: TGTGCCATCAGTGGAGGGGGAAGTTTGAACACTGAAGCTTTCTTT.